Listed below are T cell receptor beta chains from one sample, sequenced in a study of cytomegalovirus exposure and HLA in healthy donors. Produced via immunoSEQ multiplex PCR; TCRdb's table is partial and in-frame only. The sample shows more than 85,000 clones, about three quarters of them seen only once. Specimen: PBMCs. The source of these receptors is a male donor in good health and CMV-seronegative. CDR3s include the opening cysteine and the closing phenylalanine or tryptophan. A D gene is named only where the DNA matches it firmly. Rows may omit the clone size; those that give it use once, few, many or a size class.

clone_size,v_call,d_call,j_call,cdr3_nt,cdr3_aa
-,TRBV30,-,TRBJ1-2,TGTGCCTGGAGTTCGCAGGGTTTACGCGGCTACACCTTC,CAWSSQGLRGYTF
-,TRBV10-3,-,TRBJ2-7,TGTGCCATCAGATACAGGGCCACGGGAGGACAAGACGAGCAGTACTTC,CAIRYRATGGQDEQYF
-,TRBV7-2,-,TRBJ1-1,TGTGCCAGCAGCTCCCGGGTTGGGGCAGGTCCTCTGAACACTGAAGCTTTCTTT,CASSSRVGAGPLNTEAFF
-,TRBV7-6,TRBD2,TRBJ2-1,TGTGCCAGCAGCTTAGCGACAGTACTAGCGGGAGGATACAATGAGCAGTTCTTC,CASSLATVLAGGYNEQFF
-,TRBV6-1,-,TRBJ2-5,TGTGCCAGCAGTGAAGCCCTACCCTCGGCCCAGTACTTC,CASSEALPSAQYF
-,TRBV7-2,-,TRBJ2-2,TGTGCCAGCCGTCAACAGGGGCGGGGCACCGGGGAGCTGTTTTTT,CASRQQGRGTGELFF
-,TRBV28,TRBD1,TRBJ2-3,TGTGCCAGCAGTCTAGACAGGGGGCCGAACACAGATACGCAGTATTTT,CASSLDRGPNTDTQYF
-,TRBV19,-,TRBJ1-6,TGTGCCAGTAGTATCGGGGGTTCACCCCTCCACTTT,CASSIGGSPLHF
once,TRBV29-1,-,TRBJ2-5,TGCAGCGTTGTGTCTCCGATGAGGGGGTTTGGAGAGACCCAGTACTTC,CSVVSPMRGFGETQYF
once,TRBV28,TRBD2,TRBJ2-3,TGTGCCAGCAGTTTATTAGCGGGAGCACCTTATACGCAGTATTTT,CASSLLAGAPYTQYF
-,TRBV11-2,TRBD2,TRBJ2-7,TGTGCCAGCAGCTTACTCTGGACTAGCGGGAGAATATCCTACGAGCAGTACTTC,CASSLLWTSGRISYEQYF
-,TRBV28,TRBD1,TRBJ1-2,TGTGCCAGCAGTTTGGACAGGGGGAGGCATAACTATGGCTACACCTTC,CASSLDRGRHNYGYTF
-,TRBV7-9,-,TRBJ2-5,TGTGCCAGCAGCTTATCTCGAGTGGGAGTCGGAGAGACCCAGTACTTC,CASSLSRVGVGETQYF
-,TRBV5-6,-,TRBJ2-1,TGTGCCAGCAGCTTGGAGGGGATTTTGGCAATGAGGCAGTTCTTC,CASSLEGILAMRQFF